The T cell receptor (beta chain) under discussion was sequenced for a study of OX40 agonist ivuxolimab in advanced cancers. V was clipped by 7 bases and J by 4 bases; unmatched bases: 6. This CDR3 has 16 amino acids. Germline lookup yields CDR1 ENHRY and CDR2 SYGVKD. The protocol was immunoSEQ multiplex PCR, while the TCRdb copy is restricted to in-frame clones and leaves out a portion. The sample yields roughly 56,000 clones, 70% to 85% seen once. Sample: CD4+ or CD8+ T cells sorted from blood, taken in a trial of the OX40 agonist ivuxolimab. The clonotype originates from an adult with an advanced solid tumor such as melanoma, head and neck, liver or kidney cancer. V usage is TRBV10-3 and J usage is TRBJ2-1; 14 bases agree with TRBD2. The CDR3 loop is CAINGTSGGGYNEQFF. CDR3 in DNA: TGTGCCATCAATGGGACTAGCGGGGGAGGATACAATGAGCAGTTCTTC.